Below, 22 T cell receptor beta chains from the same sample are listed, as sequenced in a study of shared clonotypes between healthy human individuals. Method: immunoSEQ multiplex PCR; TCRdb's copy keeps in-frame clones and lacks some. Found here are roughly 520,000 clones, about 96% of them singletons; the top ten hold about 0.059%. The sequencing sample was made of naive CD4+ T cells sorted from blood. Sample subset: CD45RA+ positively selected. The source is a woman in her twenties or thirties in good health.

This clone was observed a few times. The chain recombines TRBV6-5 with TRBJ1-1; D is undetermined. The CDR3 has 13 amino acids. Germline lookup yields CDR1 MNHEY and CDR2 SVGAGI. The V and J ends lost 0 bases and 6 bases respectively, with 8 bases between them. CDR3 nucleotide sequence: TGTGCCAGCAGTTACTCGGCAGCATCTGAAGCTTTCTTT. This encodes CASSYSAASEAFF.

As concerns this clone: The same CDR3 is also encoded by other DNA sequences in this sample. This sequence joins TRBV13 and TRBJ2-5; D remains ambiguous. The CDR3 is made up of 13 amino acids. V gave up 0 bases and J gave up 1 base, with 3 bases separating them. Germline-derived CDR1 and CDR2 are PRHDT and FYEKMQ (reference sequence). This CDR3 is CASSLGPQETQYF. The CDR3 nucleotides read TGTGCCAGCAGCTTAGGGCCCCAAGAGACCCAGTACTTC.

The chain combines TRBV27 with TRBJ1-5; TRBD1 matches at 7 bases. Unmatched junction bases numbered 6, after V lost 2 bases and J lost 2 bases. CDR1 is MNHEY, CDR2 SMNVEV, per germline (reference sequence). The CDR3 loop spans 16 amino acids. This CDR3 is CASSLTGVEGNQPQHF. The CDR3, as DNA: TGTGCCAGCAGTTTAACAGGGGTTGAGGGCAATCAGCCCCAGCATTTT.

The J gene is TRBJ2-7, the V gene TRBV11-2; possible D gene TRBD1, 5 bases. V dropped 2 bases and J dropped 0 bases, with 8 bases sitting between them. The CDR3 spans 14 residues. The germline gives CDR1 SGHAT, CDR2 FQNNGV. CDR3 region: CASSLIQGSYEQYF. CDR3 DNA: TGTGCCAGCAGCTTAATTCAGGGCTCCTACGAGCAGTACTTC.

The chain employs TRBV28 and TRBJ1-4, with 8 bases aligning to TRBD1. This CDR3 is 16 amino acids long. V lost 2 bases to trimming and J lost 3 bases; unmatched junction nucleotides: 5. From germline, CDR1 is MDHEN and CDR2 SYDVKM. This CDR3 is CASSLRRGRANEKLFF. CDR3 DNA sequence: TGTGCCAGCAGTTTACGCAGGGGGCGGGCTAATGAAAAACTGTTTTTT.

This sequence joins TRBV27 and TRBJ2-3; the D call may be TRBD1 or TRBD2 (5 bases each). V shed 6 bases and J shed 3 bases, with 19 bases lying between them. Germline loops: CDR1 MNHEY, CDR2 SMNVEV (reference sequence). The CDR3 contains 16 residues. The CDR3 spells CASSTVYGAGTDTQYF. The CDR3 DNA follows: TGTGCCAGCAGCACGGTTTACGGGGCAGGGACAGATACGCAGTATTTT.

The gene calls are TRBV28 and TRBJ1-1; 9 bases map to TRBD1. This CDR3 region has 14 residues. Germline values: CDR1 MDHEN, CDR2 SYDVKM. The ends lost 2 bases at V and 7 bases at J; junction bases unmatched: 5. The CDR3 DNA is TGTGCCAGCAGTTTAGAGGGGACAGGGATTGAAGCTTTCTTT. Protein product: CASSLEGTGIEAFF.

This chain uses TRBV11-3 with TRBJ2-7, with 9 bases matching TRBD2. CDR1 is SGHNT, CDR2 YENEEA, per germline. The CDR3 has 14 residues. V shed 5 bases, J shed 6 bases, and the junction held 8 bases outside the gene matches. This CDR3 reads CASSPGGSGSEQYF. As DNA, the CDR3 is TGTGCCAGCAGCCCAGGCGGTAGCGGGAGCGAGCAGTACTTC.

This clone was detected only once. This rearrangement joins TRBV19 to TRBJ2-4; maybe TRBD1 (6 bases). Between the trimmed V and J ends, which lost 5 bases and 2 bases, there was a span of 10 bases. The CDR3 spans 14 residues. Germline CDR1 is LNHDA and CDR2 is SQIVND (reference sequence). Written as DNA, the CDR3 is TGTGCCAGTAGTCCACAGGGATCCAAAAACATTCAGTACTTC. This translates into CASSPQGSKNIQYF.

The CDR3 DNA sequence: TGCAGTGCTACCCGAGGTGAGCAGTTCTTC. It translates to CSATRGEQFF. The chain recombines TRBV20-1 with TRBJ2-1; D ambiguous. The CDR3 has 10 residues. Germline V CDR1 and CDR2: DFQATT, SNEGSKA (reference sequence). V lost 4 bases and J 9 bases, leaving 7 bases between the germline ends.

The chain has TRBV28 and TRBJ1-3; D is perhaps TRBD1 (6 bases). Germline CDR1 MDHEN, CDR2 SYDVKM. V was clipped by 2 bases and J by 7 bases, with 21 bases between them. The CDR3 extends over 17 amino acids. CDR3 amino acids: CASSLRAGQLKANTIYF. The CDR3 DNA sequence: TGTGCCAGCAGTTTAAGGGCCGGACAGCTTAAGGCCAACACCATATATTTT.

This clone occurred a few times. Other nucleotide sequences in the sample specify the same CDR3. The chain joins TRBV7-9 to TRBJ2-7; 7 bases match TRBD1. Germline V CDR1 and CDR2: SEHNR, FQNEAQ (reference sequence). The ends lost 4 bases at V and 4 bases at J; junction bases unmatched: 1. This CDR3 spans 12 amino acids. The DNA of the CDR3 is TGTGCCAGCAGCTCGACAGGGTACGAGCAGTACTTC. As protein: CASSSTGYEQYF. Combining the CDR3 with reference TRBV7-9 and TRBJ2-7 gives the whole variable domain DTGVSQNPRHKITKRGQNVTFRCDPISEHNRLYWYRQTLGQGPEFLTYFQNEAQLEKSRLLSDRFSAERPKGSFSTLEIQRTEQGDSAMYLCASSSTGYEQYFGPGTRLTVT.

The rearrangement uses TRBV7-2 and TRBJ2-2; tentative D call: TRBD2 (5 bases). CDR1 is SGHTA, CDR2 FQGNSA, per germline. The CDR3 consists of 16 residues. With 5 bases removed from V and 4 bases from J, the gap between germline ends came to 17 bases. CDR3 loop: CASSDGRLSGTGELFF. The CDR3 DNA reads as TGTGCCAGCAGCGACGGCAGGCTGAGCGGCACCGGGGAGCTGTTTTTT.

This chain connects TRBV27 to TRBJ1-3; D is undetermined. V lost 8 bases, J lost 0 bases, and 11 bases lay in between. In germline, CDR1 is MNHEY, CDR2 SMNVEV (reference sequence). The CDR3 loop spans 14 amino acids. This chain's CDR3 is CASGKGRSGNTIYF. The DNA for the CDR3 is TGTGCCAGCGGCAAGGGCCGCTCTGGAAACACCATATATTTT.

V gene TRBV28 combines with J gene TRBJ2-5; 8 bases align to TRBD1. The germline V gene has CDR1 MDHEN and CDR2 SYDVKM. After removal of 5 bases from V and 4 bases from J, the junction contained 9 bases not matched to a gene. This CDR3 is built from 15 residues. CDR3 sequence: CASSLAGGALETQYF. DNA of the CDR3: TGTGCCAGCAGTCTCGCAGGGGGCGCCTTAGAGACCCAGTACTTC.

J is TRBJ2-7 and V is TRBV7-9, with D possibly being TRBD1 (7 bases). V was trimmed by 5 bases and J by 2 bases, leaving 16 bases between them. The CDR3 runs 15 residues. Germline V gene data show CDR1 as SEHNR and CDR2 as FQNEAQ (reference sequence). CDR3 sequence: CASSRQGLVTYEQYF. The CDR3 region has the DNA TGTGCCAGCAGCAGACAGGGACTTGTCACCTACGAGCAGTACTTC.

The V gene is TRBV7-6, the J gene TRBJ2-5, with TRBD2 identical over 10 bases. V lost 5 bases to trimming and J lost 0 bases; unmatched junction nucleotides: 6. CDR1 is SGHVS and CDR2 is FNYEAQ in the germline V gene. The CDR3 length is 16 residues. CDR3: CASSPRTSGYQETQYF. The CDR3 DNA follows: TGTGCCAGCAGCCCTCGGACTAGCGGATACCAAGAGACCCAGTACTTC.

The chain uses TRBV21-1 and TRBJ2-4. TRBV21-1 represents a pseudogene. The CDR3 extends over 15 amino acids. The CDR3 sequence: CASSKEEIAKNIQYF. DNA of the CDR3: TGTGCCAGCAGCAAAGAGGAAATAGCCAAAAACATTCAGTACTTC.

J is TRBJ2-7 and V is TRBV11-2; D call uncertain. V was trimmed by 0 bases and J by 2 bases, leaving 11 bases between them. Per germline, CDR1 SGHAT and CDR2 FQNNGV. The CDR3 spans 15 residues. Here the CDR3 DNA reads TGTGCCAGCAGCTTAGATCTCGCCAGCGCCTACGAGCAGTACTTC. It translates to CASSLDLASAYEQYF. Variable domain in full (rest from reference TRBV11-2 and TRBJ2-7): EAGVAQSPRYKIIEKRQSVAFWCNPISGHATLYWYQQILGQGPKLLIQFQNNGVVDDSQLPKDRFSAERLKGVDSTLKIQPAKLEDSAVYLCASSLDLASAYEQYFGPGTRLTVT.

The chain employs TRBV2 and TRBJ2-6; weak D call: TRBD2 (6 bases). Trimming removed 4 bases from V and 0 bases from J, with 19 bases in between. Germline V gene data show CDR1 as SNHLY and CDR2 as FYNNEI. The CDR3 contains 19 residues. The CDR3, as DNA: TGTGCCAGCAGTGTTCCACTTACCGGGAGATACTCTGGGGCCAACGTCCTGACTTTC. Protein product: CASSVPLTGRYSGANVLTF.

The chain uses TRBV6-5 and TRBJ2-7; D perhaps matches TRBD2 (6 bases). The CDR3 is 14 amino acids. Trimming cost V 2 bases and J 3 bases, with 11 bases left between them. CDR1 MNHEY and CDR2 SVGAGI come from the germline V gene. The CDR3 coding sequence is TGTGCCAGCAGTTACGGGGGGTTAAACTACGAGCAGTACTTC. Residues: CASSYGGLNYEQYF.

The genes are TRBV28 and TRBJ2-7; D gene ambiguous. The CDR3 length is 15 residues. From germline, CDR1 is MDHEN and CDR2 SYDVKM. V was trimmed by 3 bases and J by 0 bases, leaving 12 bases between them. The CDR3 spells CASSFLNGYSYEQYF. In DNA, the CDR3 is TGTGCCAGCAGTTTTCTTAACGGGTACTCCTACGAGCAGTACTTC.